This record covers a single T cell receptor beta chain. In the authors' workflow: Estimated nucleated cell counts came from reference gene primer amplification. Clones were sequenced by immunoSEQ multiplex PCR, and TCRdb holds only the in-frame ones, with some missing. For V, J and clone size, that table is used; D and trimming come from the DNA. The sample yields around 150,000 clones, 70% to 90% seen once. V shed 6 bases, J shed 8 bases, and the junction held 5 bases outside the gene matches. Germline V gene lookup returns CDR1 LNHDA and CDR2 SQIVND (reference sequence). CDR3 size: 14 residues. Seattle participants joined during active infection and were tracked over time. The sample originates from a study of blood T cell repertoires in COVID-19. Across the study: Sites across the United States, Italy and Spain contributed samples from acute and convalescent COVID-19. Sources were T cells, B-cell-depleted T cells, or PBMCs; the material itself was cDNA or gDNA.

The sequence came from a woman in her sixties with COVID-19, enrolled during active disease. The genes are TRBV19 and TRBJ2-1, with TRBD2 matching 12 bases. The sample consisted of peripheral blood. The CDR3 reads CASSLGLAGDEQFF. The CDR3, as DNA: TGTGCCAGTAGCTTGGGACTAGCGGGCGATGAGCAGTTCTTC. The whole variable domain, filled in from reference TRBV19 and TRBJ2-1, reads DGGITQSPKYLFRKEGQNVTLSCEQNLNHDAMYWYRQDPGQGLRLIYYSQIVNDFQKGDIAEGYSVSREKKESFPLTVTSAQKNPTAFYLCASSLGLAGDEQFFGPGTRLTVL.